This T cell receptor beta chain was recovered during a study of tumor and adjacent non-tumor tissue in lung cancer listed by TCRdb under 2018. Describing the broader study: Patients with adenocarcinoma (approximately 11), squamous cell carcinoma (2) and small cell lung cancer (1) were included in the cohort. Among the approximately 15 patients, ages ranged from roughly 30 to 76 years, some ten were men and 5 were women, and disease was TNM stage I to III. Sequencing generated a total of approximately 130,000,000 productive TCRbeta reads, averaging around 4.2 million reads per sample. Bulk TCRbeta repertoires were compared between lung tumor tissue and matched distant non-tumor lung tissue obtained from more than 12 lung cancer patients. Some 30 paired specimens, one tumor and one normal lung sample per patient, were profiled by TCRbeta CDR3 sequencing.

RNA was isolated from bulk, unsorted tissue, and RNA quality was assessed with a NanoDrop ND-1000 and an Agilent 2100. For the normal lung samples, distant non-tumor tissue was collected more than 3 cm away from the tumor edge. Donors were newly diagnosed lung cancer patients admitted for thoracic surgery in China between August and November 2014, without prior chemotherapy. Anyone who had undergone radiotherapy or chemotherapy before, or who had another cancer at the same time, was left out of the study. Surgical tissue pieces of 1-2 cm3 were preserved in RNAlater solution and were kept at -80 degrees C until use. Library preparation was by multiplex PCR. The listed sequencing device is Illumina HiSeq 2500. TCRbeta libraries were built by three rounds of nested PCR using primers (Table S4), following protocols modified from ARM-PCR. Before sequencing, PCR products of 200-500 bp were excised from the gel and purified with the QIAquick gel extraction kit. In the original analysis: Reads were cleaned with Trimmomatic, merged with FLASH into complete CDR3 sequences, and assigned to V(D)J germline segments with MiTCR. VDJtools was used to compute clonal diversity as the inverse Simpson's index. Productive reads were defined as in-frame sequences without a premature stop codon. TCRdb applied fastp at Q25 and MiXCR to the public reads, then kept only in-frame beta chains. Each CDR3 protein appears once, grouped with its most common genes and DNA. The V and J calls were determined by TCRdb, not by the authors. In this sample the table shows about 67,000 distinct CDR3 sequences, under 80% of which occur a single time. The ten largest clones represent 35% to 50% of the sample.

A note on this clonotype: Its binding antigen is unknown. One junction end does not reproduce the germline sequence, and a read error may be involved.

Beyond this particular receptor, the publication reports: TCR diversity was significantly higher in younger patients, and higher tumor TCR diversity was associated with shorter overall and disease-free survival. Significantly higher TCR diversity (inverse Simpson) was observed in tumor tissue than in normal lung tissue (around 450 vs 150, P = 0.0075, Mann-Whitney U test). Only roughly 16 patients were in the cohort, and the authors stated that larger samples and more detailed clinical data are needed. The top 100 clones made up a significantly larger cumulative share of the repertoire in normal lung than in tumor tissue. Neither the sequencing platform nor unique molecular identifiers are named or mentioned anywhere in the methods. Peripheral blood was not sequenced, so blood TCRbeta repertoires in these lung cancer patients were not examined.

The CDR3, from cysteine to phenylalanine, totals 14 residues. Only the CDR3 DNA is retained, 42 bases long and in frame from the first base. The material sequenced was distant non-tumor lung tissue. The TCR originated in a man between 60 and 75 years old with non-small cell lung cancer. This receptor chain uses TRBV12-3 or TRBV12-4 and TRBJ2-7; TRBD2 is possibly the D segment (5 matching bases). The DNA reads as follows: TGTGCCAGCAGTCTTCTTGGGAGCCCCTACGAGCGGTACTTC. Its protein product is CASSLLGSPYERYF.